This T cell receptor beta chain was recovered during a study of blood T cell repertoires in COVID-19. TCRdb's copy holds only in-frame clones and misses some; the assay was immunoSEQ multiplex PCR. Among 170,000 or so clones listed, approximately 84% were seen once. The CDR3 is made up of 15 amino acids. After removal of 5 bases from V and 5 bases from J, the junction contained 5 bases not matched to a gene. In germline, CDR1 is LNHDA, CDR2 SQIVND (reference sequence). The gene calls are TRBV19 and TRBJ1-6, with 8 bases identical to TRBD1. This clonotype was obtained from a man aged 18 to 30 with active or convalescent COVID-19. Sequenced material: peripheral blood. In DNA form, the CDR3 reads TGTGCCAGTAGTCTGTTGGACAGGGATAATTCACCCCTCCACTTT. Amino acid sequence: CASSLLDRDNSPLHF. Full variable domain (outside the CDR3, taken from reference TRBV19 and TRBJ1-6): DGGITQSPKYLFRKEGQNVTLSCEQNLNHDAMYWYRQDPGQGLRLIYYSQIVNDFQKGDIAEGYSVSREKKESFPLTVTSAQKNPTAFYLCASSLLDRDNSPLHFGNGTRLTVT.